This is a list of T cell receptor beta chains from one sample in a study of CD8+ T cells in alopecia areata. Sequenced by immunoSEQ multiplex PCR; TCRdb stores in-frame clones only, minus some. This sample yields 200,000 to 250,000 clones, of which around 65% are seen a single time; around 4.3% belongs to the top ten. The sample was CD4+ T cells sorted from blood, taken at week 4, from a patient treated with tofacitinib. The receptors originated from a human donor with alopecia areata. The CDR3 runs from the conserved cysteine through the conserved F or W.

V	CDR3
TRBV9	CASSAAWGGNYGYTF
TRBV10-3	CAIIGAPNTEAFF
TRBV30	CAFTGSGANVLTF
TRBV7-2	CASSLQENQPQHF
TRBV30	CASTQAIEAFF
TRBV7-2	CASSLAVLSPLHF
TRBV29-1	CSKTEPTDTQYF
TRBV7-2	CASSLNLPNEQFF
TRBV6-1	CASTIAGGITDTQYF
TRBV6-5	CASSVDQHGGIQYF
TRBV2	CASSGTGSQYDSPLHF
TRBV7-9	CASRQVAGELFF
TRBV5-6	CASSFGQASYEQYF
TRBV30	CAWSVHRGGYTF
TRBV30	CAWNIGGLTGELFF
TRBV4-2	CASRENGGYTF
TRBV9	CASSVGTGTYEQYF
TRBV6-5	CASSYTGEQPQHF
TRBV30	CAWRGQGMVGYTF
TRBV30	CAWSPGLAGVQETQYF
TRBV29-1	CSVEETIKVGEQYF
TRBV4-1	CASSLVGVDEKLFF
TRBV5-1	CASSIDRGRDTEAFF
TRBV19	CASSPGRERYNSPLHF
TRBV30	CACALNTEAFF
TRBV6-1	CAISEEGLARLEETQYF
TRBV10-1	CASSEARGLTDTQYF
TRBV9	CASSAQGEGYTF
TRBV28	CASSSGAQGYGYTF
TRBV6-5	CASSPSGGQGSAFF
TRBV21-1	CASRTGTGASVLYF
TRBV10-2	CASSPGETQYF
TRBV5-1	CASSLAQNTGELFF
TRBV19	CASPAVSYEQYF
TRBV15	CATSRLRMNVETQYF
TRBV29-1	CSAELTGKETQYF
TRBV7-9	CASSLSAGFGNTEAFF
TRBV6-5	CASARVVPTDTQYF
TRBV2	CASIRGVADTQYF